The present entry profiles one T cell receptor beta chain with its context. Its antigen is not known. This table comes from immunoSEQ multiplex PCR, and its TCRdb copy is limited to in-frame clones, with some not included. The table lists more than 50,000 clones, around 84% of them singletons. These data originate in a study of T cell responses to AZD1222 COVID-19 vaccine. The overall study: Pooled in the analysis were second doses at about 4 or about 12 weeks.

Regarding the study as a whole: Only after the peak T cell response were repertoires sampled. Seropositive at baseline were only six or seven AZD1222 recipients. Clonal diversity was possibly underestimated, and the donors were mostly white British, with more females.

V dropped 8 bases and J dropped 1 base, with 11 bases sitting between them. Germline V CDR1 and CDR2: SGHNT, YENEEA. CDR3 length: 13 amino acids. The sequence was collected from an adult in good health. Sample: peripheral blood, taken on day 0 of AZD1222 vaccination. This chain joins TRBV11-3 and TRBJ1-1; D is unclear. The CDR3 DNA follows: TGTGCCAGCCGAGGAGAAACGAACACTGAAGCTTTCTTT. Amino acid sequence: CASRGETNTEAFF.